This T cell receptor beta chain was profiled in a study of early T cells in non-severe SARS-CoV-2 infection (dated by TCRdb to the early 2020s). Describing the broader study: TCR sequencing used bulk RNA from unsorted whole blood, so alpha and beta chains could not be paired.

General conclusions and limits of the study: VDJdb matching was skewed toward anti-spike CD8 responses and likely underestimated virus-specific expansions by missing private and CD4 specificities.

Preparation of the library involved 5' RACE. The sample was run on a NextSeq 500. The TCR library protocol attached unique molecular identifiers to individual cDNA molecules to correct for sequencing error and PCR bias. Both TCR alpha and beta chains were sequenced, and tight co-correlation was observed between alpha and beta sequence abundances in each sample. The paper's processing steps were these. Decombinator V4 was used to annotate TCR sequences for V gene, J gene and CDR3. TCRs were defined as expanded if a significant change between any two time points was detected under a Poisson model with p below 0.0001. TCR abundances were normalised to the total number of TCRs sequenced in each sample and reported as counts per million. MAIT TCRs were defined by TRAV1-2 paired with TRAJ12, TRAJ20 or TRAJ33, and iNKT TCRs by TRAV10 paired with TRAJ18. VDJdb, accessed on 1 November 2021, was searched for TCRs annotated for CMV, EBV and SARS-CoV-2, and TCRs annotated for more than one antigen were excluded. TCRdb reran the public reads through fastp at Q25 and MiXCR, keeping productive beta chains. CDR3 protein duplicates are merged, each entry listing the most common genes and DNA. TCRdb's processing, not the authors' own work, is the source of the V and J calls. The sample contains tens of thousands of distinct CDR3 sequences, more than 10% of them found a single time. The ten largest make up 4% to 5.5% of the sample.

Including cysteine and phenylalanine, the CDR3 has 15 amino acids. The kept DNA is CDR3 alone, 45 bases in frame from the first base. Between the V and J ends, shortened by 2 bases and 4 bases respectively, the junction contains 15 bases. In the case of this clonotype: Its binding antigen is unknown. No qualities accompany the bases; no much larger clone lies one base away.

Set within a cohort of healthcare workers in London, UK, this nested case-control study involved weekly PCR testing of nasopharyngeal swabs along with blood sampling. Healthcare workers were recruited during the week of the UK lockdown, between 23 and 31 March 2020, and followed weekly for up to roughly 15 weeks. This receptor was taken from an adult who was a healthcare worker with PCR-confirmed SARS-CoV-2 infection or an uninfected control (not recorded which). The sequenced sample was whole blood. In this chain, TRBV12-3 or TRBV12-4 is recombined with TRBJ2-7; a tentative D call is TRBD1 (6 bases match). The base sequence is TGTGCCAGCAGTTTATCGGACAGTAAGACGTACGAGCAGTACTTC. Its protein is CASSLSDSKTYEQYF.